The 2 T cell receptor beta chains given below trace back to one sample, sequenced in a study of T cell responses to AZD1222 COVID-19 vaccine. The repertoire was sequenced with immunoSEQ multiplex PCR; TCRdb's copy has only in-frame clones and lacks some. The table has 100,000 to 150,000 clones, just over 90% seen once. The sequencing used peripheral blood, collected 28 days after the second AZD1222 dose. Receptors were obtained from an adult who received the AZD1222 COVID-19 vaccine.

The J gene is TRBJ1-1, the V gene TRBV29-1; D call uncertain. The CDR3 runs to 13 residues. With 5 bases removed from V and 1 base from J, the gap between germline ends came to 11 bases. CDR1 SQVTM and CDR2 ANQGSEA come from the germline V gene. The CDR3 here is CSVSSRRNTEAFF. As DNA, the CDR3 is TGCAGCGTTTCATCTCGACGGAACACTGAAGCTTTCTTT. The whole variable domain, filled in from reference TRBV29-1 and TRBJ1-1, reads SAVISQKPSRDICQRGTSLTIQCQVDSQVTMMFWYRQQPGQSLTLIATANQGSEATYESGFVIDKFPISRPNLTFSTLTVSNMSPEDSSIYLCSVSSRRNTEAFFGQGTRLTVV.

J is TRBJ2-3 and V is TRBV7-9; 7 bases are a match to TRBD1. Trimming removed 5 bases from V and 0 bases from J; junction bases left unmatched: 5. Germline CDR1 is SEHNR and CDR2 is FQNEAQ (reference sequence). This CDR3 comprises 15 residues. The CDR3 protein is CASSPEGASTDTQYF. As DNA, the CDR3 is TGTGCCAGCAGCCCCGAGGGGGCGAGCACAGATACGCAGTATTTT.